The count of the clone carrying this TCR beta chain is one. Data came from immunoSEQ multiplex PCR; TCRdb stores just in-frame clones and leaves some out. Of around 250,000 clones listed, about 80% were seen once; the top ten hold about 15%. This sample was taken from a study of blood T cell repertoires in COVID-19. Germline CDR1 reads SGDLS; CDR2 reads YYNGEE. Deletions cut 0 bases from V and 5 bases from J, with 8 bases between. The CDR3 has 13 residues. Individuals drawn from approximately 26 US areas were about 18 to 90 years old. The V gene is TRBV9, the J gene TRBJ2-5; D is undetermined. The source of this sequence is a man in his forties who had recovered from COVID-19. Specimen: PBMCs or T cells enriched from blood (not recorded which). In DNA, the CDR3 is TGTGCCAGCAGCGTAGATGCGGCGGAGACCCAGTACTTC. Protein sequence: CASSVDAAETQYF.